This entry features one TCR beta chain sequence. Its ends do not fully match the called genes, so a read error is possible. This entry comes from a study of neurological immune-mediated disorders. 5'RACE with 10-nucleotide random UMIs produced the cDNA. The authors obtained over 180 million TCR-beta sequences from 15-18 subjects per sequencing run. A single record per CDR3 protein comes from TCRdb applying MiXCR to the 5' RACE reads. Here the sample spans about 74,000 distinct CDR3 sequences, 4% to 6% being singletons. This CDR3 has 15 amino acids. Germline V gene data show CDR1 as KGHSH and CDR2 as LQKENI.

Sequencing was carried out using PBMCs. This TCR came from a young man with multiple sclerosis. The chain couples TRBV18 to TRBJ2-3, with 9 bases lining up with TRBD1. The CDR3 DNA follows: TGTGCCAGCTCACCTCCGGGACAGGGCACAAATACGCAGTATTTT. It encodes CASSPPGQGTNTQYF.